Below are 23 T cell receptor beta chains sequenced from a single sample in a study of CD8+ T cells in alopecia areata. Sample treatment: oral pan-JAK inhibitor, 5-10 mg twice daily. Isolated RNA was reverse transcribed into cDNA used as the sequencing template. Sequencing was performed with immunoSEQ multiplex PCR; in TCRdb, only in-frame clones are kept and a portion is missing. Of 200,000 to 250,000 clones in the sample, 50% to 60% are singletons; the top ten hold 1.6%. Specimen: CD4+ T cells sorted from blood, collected at week 4, from a patient treated with tofacitinib. The receptors come from a human donor with alopecia areata.

The CDR3 region has the DNA TGTGCCAGCAGCACCTTTGGGACAGGCGTCGCCAAAAACATTCAGTACTTC. It specifies CASSTFGTGVAKNIQYF. V and J are TRBV11-1 and TRBJ2-4, with 8 bases identical to TRBD1. Germline CDR1 is SGHAT and CDR2 is FQDESV (reference sequence). V trimming: 5 bases; J trimming: 1 base; junction bases outside the gene matches: 10. The CDR3 covers 17 residues.

This sequence joins TRBV5-6 and TRBJ2-3, with unresolved D. The CDR3 extends over 15 amino acids. Trimming took off 1 base at V and 2 bases at J, with 11 bases between the two ends. CDR1 is SGHDT and CDR2 is YYEEEE in the germline V gene. The CDR3 sequence is CASSLWHRDTDTQYF. CDR3 in DNA: TGTGCCAGCAGCTTGTGGCACCGAGACACAGATACGCAGTATTTT.

The rearrangement links TRBV6-5 to TRBJ1-1; 7 nucleotides line up with TRBD1. Germline assignment: CDR1 MNHEY and CDR2 SVGAGI. The V gene end was trimmed by 6 bases and the J gene end by 1 base; junction bases not matched to a gene: 5. CDR3 length equals 14 residues. In DNA form, the CDR3 reads TGTGCCAGCAGACAGGGGCAAACGAACACTGAAGCTTTCTTT. This encodes CASRQGQTNTEAFF.

This clone appeared once. This chain joins TRBV5-1 and TRBJ2-1; the match to TRBD1 covers 7 bases. CDR1 and CDR2 (germline): SGHRS, YFSETQ. The V segment lost 5 bases and the J segment 10 bases; nucleotides outside the gene matches: 6. The CDR3 has 12 residues. CDR3 region: CASRPDRDEQFF. The CDR3 DNA reads as TGCGCCAGCAGACCCGACAGGGACGAGCAGTTCTTC.

The V call is TRBV9, the J call TRBJ2-2, with a tentative D call TRBD2 (6 bases). Germline lookup yields CDR1 SGDLS and CDR2 YYNGEE. Trimming cost V 1 base and J 3 bases, with 7 bases left between them. The length of the CDR3 is 14 residues. The CDR3 nucleotides read TGTGCCAGCAGCGTATTAGCGGACACCGGGGAGCTGTTTTTT. It specifies CASSVLADTGELFF.

This chain joins TRBV29-1 and TRBJ1-1, with D tentatively TRBD1 (6 bases). This CDR3 spans 13 amino acids. Germline CDR1 reads SQVTM; CDR2 reads ANQGSEA. V was shortened by 1 base and J by 4 bases, with 10 bases between the two germline ends. The CDR3 is CSVEALRGTEAFF. In DNA, the CDR3 is TGCAGCGTTGAAGCGCTCAGGGGCACTGAAGCTTTCTTT.

CDR3 sequence: CASSLGSGYTF. The CDR3 nucleotides are TGTGCCAGCAGCTTAGGGTCTGGCTACACCTTC. J is TRBJ1-2 and V is TRBV7-2; the D is unclear. Trimming pared 1 base from V and 7 bases from J, leaving 4 bases between. CDR3 length: 11 residues. In germline, CDR1 is SGHTA, CDR2 FQGNSA.

This rearrangement joins TRBV29-1 to TRBJ2-7, with unresolved D. The CDR3 loop spans 14 amino acids. Trimming took 3 bases from V and 2 from J, leaving 14 bases between them. The germline CDR1 and CDR2 sequences are SQVTM and ANQGSEA. The CDR3 coding sequence is TGCAGCGTTGAGAGGCTCGGCACGACCTACGAGCAGTACTTC. It is translated as CSVERLGTTYEQYF.

CDR3 nucleotide sequence: TGCGCCAGCAGCTTGTATTCGGGTGTGGGAGGGGAAGCTTTCTTT. It translates to CASSLYSGVGGEAFF. The chain combines TRBV5-1 with TRBJ1-1; no firm D call. Germline V gene sequence: CDR1 SGHRS, CDR2 YFSETQ. The CDR3 contains 15 residues. Trimming removed 1 base from V and 8 bases from J, with 18 bases in between.

This clone was detected only a few times. The rearrangement uses TRBV7-2 and TRBJ2-2; D is uncertain. V lost 5 bases and J lost 4, with 17 bases in between. This CDR3 region has 16 residues. CDR1 is SGHTA, CDR2 FQGNSA, per germline. CDR3 loop: CASSLTPILPTGELFF. DNA of the CDR3: TGTGCCAGCAGCCTGACCCCTATACTCCCCACCGGGGAGCTGTTTTTT.

V is TRBV4-3 and J is TRBJ2-3, with TRBD2 as a possible D gene (6 bases). This CDR3 region has 15 residues. Germline assignment: CDR1 LGHNA and CDR2 YSLEER. V shed 4 bases and J shed 2 bases, with 13 bases lying between them. The CDR3 DNA follows: TGCGCCAGCAGCCTCGGGGGAACGAACACAGATACGCAGTATTTT. Its protein is CASSLGGTNTDTQYF.

The genes are TRBV30 and TRBJ1-1, with unresolved D. Germline V gene lookup returns CDR1 GTSNPN and CDR2 SVGIG (reference sequence). The CDR3 has 13 amino acids. Trimming removed 2 bases from V and 0 bases from J, with 7 bases in between. The CDR3 coding sequence is TGTGCCTGGAGTCAAGATATGAACACTGAAGCTTTCTTT. Its translation is CAWSQDMNTEAFF.

The chain employs TRBV30 and TRBJ1-5, with TRBD1 matching 7 bases. The V and J ends lost 1 base and 7 bases, in that order; junction bases with no gene match: 7. This CDR3 has 14 amino acids. Germline CDR1 is GTSNPN and CDR2 is SVGIG (reference sequence). The CDR3 region has the DNA TGTGCCTGGAGTGGAGGACAGGCGCAACAGCCCCAGCATTTT. Residues: CAWSGGQAQQPQHF.

The DNA of the CDR3 is TGCAGAGCTGGGGACAGGGGGCCAACAGATACGCAGTATTTT. This encodes CRAGDRGPTDTQYF. The chain employs TRBV29-1 and TRBJ2-3, with 12 bases that match TRBD1. The CDR3 is made up of 14 amino acids. Germline V gives CDR1 SQVTM, CDR2 ANQGSEA.

The sample holds a few counts of this clone. J is TRBJ2-5 and V is TRBV29-1; D may match TRBD1 or TRBD2 (5 bases each). Germline CDR1 SQVTM, CDR2 ANQGSEA. The CDR3 spans 13 residues. V lost 6 bases, J lost 5 bases, and 16 bases lay in between. CDR3 amino acids: CSVDGGREETQYF. CDR3 coding DNA: TGCAGCGTAGACGGTGGCAGGGAGGAGACCCAGTACTTC.

The chain employs TRBV9 and TRBJ2-5; 8 bases align to TRBD2. Trimming cost V 3 bases and J 2 bases; bases outside gene matches: 6. Germline CDR1 SGDLS, CDR2 YYNGEE. The CDR3 is 15 residues long. The CDR3 region is CASSDPGGAQETQYF. CDR3 bases: TGTGCCAGCAGCGACCCCGGGGGGGCTCAAGAGACCCAGTACTTC.

The CDR3: CASSFLDEQYF. The CDR3 DNA reads TGTGCCAGCAGCTTCTTGGACGAGCAGTACTTC. The chain links TRBV7-2 to TRBJ2-7; unclear D gene. This CDR3 comprises 11 residues. V dropped 3 bases and J dropped 5 bases, with 5 bases sitting between them. The germline CDR1 and CDR2 sequences are SGHTA and FQGNSA.

The chain combines TRBV7-8 with TRBJ2-3, with D possibly matching TRBD2 (6 bases). Germline CDR1 SGHVS, CDR2 FQNEAQ. CDR3 length: 16 amino acids. Trimming shortened V by 5 bases and J by 6 bases, and 21 bases separated the two germline ends. DNA for the CDR3: TGTGCCAGCAGCCCGACCCCCGACGAAGGAGGGGATACGCAGTATTTT. Protein sequence: CASSPTPDEGGDTQYF.

The genes are TRBV6-1 and TRBJ1-2; unclear D gene. Germline-derived CDR1 and CDR2 are MNHNS and SASEGT. This CDR3 has 12 amino acids. V was shortened by 4 bases and J by 4 bases, with 7 bases between the two germline ends. CDR3: CASSGPSYGYTF. The DNA of the CDR3 is TGTGCCAGCAGTGGCCCGAGCTATGGCTACACCTTC.

This clone occurred a few times. The V gene is TRBV5-4, the J gene TRBJ1-2, with 8 bases identical to TRBD1. After removal of 4 bases from V and 3 bases from J, the junction contained 2 bases not matched to a gene. Germline V gene sequence: CDR1 SGHNT, CDR2 YYREEE (reference sequence). This CDR3 comprises 13 residues. The CDR3 protein is CASSGQGDYGYTF. CDR3 coding DNA: TGTGCCAGCAGCGGACAGGGTGACTATGGCTACACCTTC.

The rearrangement uses TRBV10-3 and TRBJ1-6; 10 nucleotides agree with TRBD1. Germline V gene data show CDR1 as ENHRY and CDR2 as SYGVKD. The CDR3 contains 16 residues. After removal of 6 bases from V and 5 bases from J, the junction contained 7 bases not matched to a gene. The CDR3: CAIREAGTGDNSPLHF. The CDR3 coding sequence is TGTGCCATCAGAGAAGCCGGGACAGGGGATAATTCACCCCTCCACTTT.

The chain combines TRBV5-1 with TRBJ2-3, with D tentatively TRBD2 (7 bases). This CDR3 has 15 residues. The V gene lost 7 bases and the J gene lost 4 bases, with 19 bases spanning the gap. Germline CDR1 reads SGHRS; CDR2 reads YFSETQ. CDR3: CASWFGGAKSDTQYF. The DNA of the CDR3 is TGCGCCAGCTGGTTTGGGGGGGCAAAGTCAGATACGCAGTATTTT.

V is TRBV27 and J is TRBJ2-1, with TRBD2 as a possible D gene (5 bases). There are 12 residues in the CDR3. V lost 10 bases and J lost 3, with 10 bases in between. Looked up from germline, CDR1 is MNHEY and CDR2 is SMNVEV (reference sequence). The CDR3 protein is CATGLGYNEQFF. In DNA, the CDR3 is TGTGCCACCGGACTCGGCTACAATGAGCAGTTCTTC.